The rows below give T cell receptor beta chains drawn from one sample of a study of blood T cells in healthy people across ages. Via MiXCR, TCRdb re-called the 5' RACE reads, giving one row per CDR3 protein. The sample shows 1.4 million or so distinct CDR3 sequences, under 55% of them seen only once. The sequencing sample was made of blood. The receptors stem from a woman aged 18-29 years in good health. The conserved cysteine and the conserved F or W are not part of the CDR3 here. D genes are given only for firm matches.

CDR3,J,V,D
AGIPTGAGANVLT,TRBJ2-6,TRBV28,-
ASSQRTGTLENTEAF,TRBJ1-1,TRBV7-9,TRBD1
SARGGDTAFGEQF,TRBJ2-1,TRBV20-1,-
ASSSGTSGSSTDTQY,TRBJ2-3,TRBV27,TRBD2
ASNNQAYTEAF,TRBJ1-1,TRBV28,-
ATSDFGREQY,TRBJ2-7,TRBV24-1,-
TSSWRVSGTQAYEQY,TRBJ2-7,TRBV27,-
ASSLGSLNEQY,TRBJ2-7,TRBV27,-
AISQGGEWGYT,TRBJ1-2,TRBV10-3,TRBD1
ASSPGGQGAYEQY,TRBJ2-7,TRBV18,TRBD1
ASSAREGLPYYEQY,TRBJ2-7,TRBV18,-
SARDRIRGFRDTQY,TRBJ2-3,TRBV20-1,-
SARLAGPRSPLH,TRBJ1-6,TRBV20-1,-
ASSPGQVIHEQY,-,TRBV18,TRBD1
ASSRGTSGSRHNEQF,TRBJ2-1,TRBV4-1,TRBD2
SARGDYKETQY,TRBJ2-5,TRBV20-1,TRBD2
ATSSSRWQPQH,TRBJ1-5,TRBV15,-
ASRLGLAGEQY,TRBJ2-7,TRBV7-9,TRBD2
ASSLDRQSYGYT,TRBJ1-2,TRBV11-2,-
ASSLGPGVLETQY,-,TRBV7-9,-
SARGDPVWQY,TRBJ2-7,TRBV20-1,-
SARDEPASEQF,TRBJ2-1,TRBV20-1,-
SAGRRETQY,TRBJ2-5,TRBV20-1,-
ASSPWGTGPSYEQY,TRBJ2-7,TRBV28,TRBD1
SARFSGSDNKQF,TRBJ2-1,TRBV20-1,TRBD2
ANSDNQPQH,TRBJ1-5,TRBV28,-
ASSVAPGTQYGYT,TRBJ1-2,TRBV9,-
ASTNSRDPRYNEQF,TRBJ2-1,TRBV28,-
ASSQGSYRRQNRNEQF,TRBJ2-1,TRBV14,-
ASSVVSDQETQY,TRBJ2-5,TRBV2,-
ASTGYLSGELF,TRBJ2-2,TRBV5-5,-